The 18 T cell receptor delta chains presented below share a single source sample, sequenced in a study of γδ T cells in repeated Plasmodium falciparum infection. Vgamma9/Vdelta2+ and Vdelta2-negative gammadelta T cells were flow-sorted from PBMC for bulk sequencing. TCRdb repeated clone calling on the multiplex PCR reads with CATT. The repertoire holds 50,000 to 55,000 delta-chain clones, more than 1.5% seen once, with about 23% in the top ten. The material sequenced was gamma-delta T cells from blood. Source of these receptors: a pool of human donors (malaria-infected and uninfected, not separated).

This clone was counted a few times. A far larger clone is just one base off, so this is likely a read error. The chain carries TRDV1 and TRDJ1, with 8 bases aligning to TRDD3. Germline CDR1 reads TSWWSYY; CDR2 reads QGS. The V and J ends lost 4 bases and 11 bases, in that order; junction bases with no gene match: 27. The length of the CDR3 is 19 residues. The CDR3 DNA is TGTGCTCTTGGGGGACTTCTTTACTGGGACTGGGGGTCGAAGGGCAGGCTCATCTTT. It codes for CALGGLLYWDWGSKGRLIF.

This clone was recorded at least ten times. TCRdb records a much larger clone's protein for this DNA, with a difference at residue 7 that likely arises from a read error; the protein given is the translation of the DNA. J is TRDJ1 and V is TRDV3; 7 nucleotides agree with TRDD3. This CDR3 contains 19 residues. CDR1 is TVYSNPD, CDR2 GDNSRS, per germline (reference sequence). Trimming removed 1 base from V and 3 bases from J; junction bases left unmatched: 23. The CDR3 nucleotides are TGTGCCTTTAAATTCCCCTGCGCCTGGGGGCTCCGCTCCTCCGATAAACTCATCTTT. Residues: CAFKFPCAWGLRSSDKLIF.

This clone was detected many times. TCRdb's protein, taken from a much larger clone, differs from this DNA's translation at residue 10, likely owing to a read error; the protein displayed comes from the DNA. The chain has TRDV3 and TRDJ1; 9 bases are shared with TRDD3. No J gene is reported in TCRdb; it was inferred here by comparing the DNA with germline. This CDR3 is 22 amino acids long. The V gene's germline CDR1 is TVYSNPD and CDR2 GDNSRS (reference sequence). Trimming took 4 bases from V and 4 from J; bases not matched to a gene: 34. CDR3 DNA: TGTGCCTGTCGAAGGCCTTCCTCAAAGGACCTGTACTGGGGGACCGGATACGATAAACTCATCTTT. Amino acids: CACRRPSSKDLYWGTGYDKLIF.

A remark on this clone: One base separates it from a far larger clone, so it is likely a read error. Within the sample, other DNA sequences also encode this same CDR3. This rearrangement joins TRDV1 to TRDJ1; D may match TRDD2 or TRDD3 (6 bases each). TCRdb leaves out the J gene; it was filled in here by matching the DNA to germline. From germline, CDR1 is TSWWSYY and CDR2 QGS. V was cut by 3 bases and J by 0 bases, with 41 bases left in between. This CDR3 comprises 25 residues. The CDR3 bases are TGTGCTCTTGGGGACGTTCCTAGGGGCAACTGGGTCCGTTCTCGTCTCAACTTCTACACCGATAAACTCATCTTT. Encoded protein: CALGDVPRGNWVRSRLNFYTDKLIF.

Note on this clone: For this DNA, TCRdb reports the protein of a much larger clone, which diverges at residue 5, most likely from a read error; the protein presented here is translated directly from the DNA. The J gene is TRDJ1, the V gene TRDV3; D tentatively fits TRDD2 or TRDD3 (9 bases each). The J gene is absent in TCRdb and was assigned here via DNA matching to germline. The V end was cut by 0 bases, the J end by 0 bases, with 29 bases between. The CDR3 runs 20 residues. In germline, CDR1 is TVYSNPD, CDR2 GDNSRS (reference sequence). In DNA, the CDR3 is TGTGCCTTTAGAGTCCTTCCTACGAGGGGATACGGGGGGTACACCGATAAACTCATCTTT. It encodes CAFRVLPTRGYGGYTDKLIF.

This clone was counted at least ten times. TCRdb's entry gives the protein of a much larger clone, which mismatches this DNA's translation at residue 5, likely from a read error; the protein reported here is translated from the DNA. This CDR3 reads CAYRDKPAYWGIRGAGKLIF. The CDR3 nucleotides read TGTGCTTATAGGGACAAACCTGCGTACTGGGGGATACGGGGCGCCGGTAAACTCATCTTT. This chain uses TRAV38-2/DV8 with TRDJ1; 13 bases fit TRDD3. Losses at the gene ends were 4 bases for V and 7 bases for J; bases not matched to a gene: 22. Germline V CDR1 and CDR2: TSESDYY, QEAYKQQN. This CDR3 region has 20 residues.

As concerns this clone: TCRdb's protein for this DNA is that of a much larger clone and differs from the translation at residue 4, likely a read error; the protein shown is the DNA translation. V gene TRAV36/DV7 combines with J gene TRDJ1, with 10 nucleotides matching TRDD3. TCRdb leaves out the J gene; it was filled in here by matching the DNA to germline. CDR3 length equals 17 residues. Trimming at V came to 3 bases and at J to 4 bases, leaving 15 bases not matched to a gene. Germline lookup yields CDR1 VTNFRS and CDR2 LTSSGIE (reference sequence). CDR3 DNA sequence: TGTGCTGTGGGGGCCCGGGGGGATACGACGGCGGACGATAAACTCATCTTT. It codes for CAVGARGDTTADDKLIF.

Remarks on this clone: The protein given by TCRdb reflects a much larger clone and differs at residue 6 from this DNA's translation, likely from a read error; the protein shown is the DNA's translation. The chain combines TRDV2 with TRDJ1; 10 nucleotides agree with TRDD3. The J gene, left out of TCRdb, was set here by checking the DNA against germline. The CDR3 loop spans 23 amino acids. The junction had 24 bases not matched to a gene; V was cut back by 0 bases and J by 0 bases. Germline V gene sequence: CDR1 GEAIGNYY, CDR2 EKD. CDR3 coding DNA: TGTGCCTGTGACACCTCGCTGAGTGGGAAAGTACTGGGGGATTCCCCGTACACCGATAAACTCATCTTT. Translating it yields CACDTSLSGKVLGDSPYTDKLIF.

About this clone: The protein that TCRdb holds for this DNA derives from a much larger clone and differs from the translated DNA at residue 8, which likely indicates a read error; the protein shown here is translated from the DNA. V gene TRDV1 combines with J gene TRDJ1; TRDD3 agrees at 13 bases. Because TCRdb records no J gene, it was assigned here through a match of the DNA to germline. Germline V gene sequence: CDR1 TSWWSYY, CDR2 QGS. The CDR3 is 21 residues long. V shed 6 bases and J 0 bases; nucleotides not matched to a gene: 19. The CDR3 region is CALGVARDWGIRILYTDKLIF. CDR3 nucleotide sequence: TGTGCTCTTGGAGTTGCCAGAGACTGGGGGATACGAATCCTATACACCGATAAACTCATCTTT.

CDR3 protein: CACDTHPRMLGATGDDKLIF. In DNA, the CDR3 is TGTGCCTGTGACACGCATCCCCGAATGCTGGGGGCTACGGGAGACGATAAACTCATCTTT. The chain has TRDV2 and TRDJ1, with 7 bases lining up with TRDD3. Since TCRdb gives no J gene, matching the DNA to germline was used here to assign it. The ends lost 1 base at V and 4 bases at J; junction bases unmatched: 23. The length of the CDR3 is 20 residues. Germline V gives CDR1 GEAIGNYY, CDR2 EKD.

Regarding this clone: The mismatch at residue 6 between this DNA's translation and the TCRdb protein of a much larger clone likely reflects a read error; the protein shown is translated from the DNA. The V gene is TRDV1, the J gene TRDJ1; 12 positions match TRDD3. Germline CDR1 and CDR2: TSWWSYY and QGS. Losses at the gene ends were 5 bases for V and 5 bases for J; bases not matched to a gene: 21. The CDR3 runs to 20 residues. CDR3 DNA sequence: TGTGCTCTTGGGAGAAGGAAGACCCCCTGGACTGGGGGATACCGAGATAAACTCATCTTT. Translating gives CALGRRKTPWTGGYRDKLIF.

Concerning this clone itself: The protein TCRdb gives is from a much larger clone and does not agree with this DNA's translation at residue 18, likely a read error; the protein shown here comes from the DNA. The chain combines TRDV1 with TRDJ1; TRDD3 matches at 11 bases. In the absence of a J gene in TCRdb, the DNA was matched to germline to assign it here. V lost 0 bases, J lost 1 base, and 25 bases stayed unmatched. The CDR3 extends over 24 amino acids. Germline V gives CDR1 TSWWSYY, CDR2 QGS. The CDR3 DNA sequence: TGTGCTCTTGGGGAACTGGAAACTATATACTGGGGGATAAGGATGGGCCGCTGCACCGATAAACTCATCTTT. Translation: CALGELETIYWGIRMGRCTDKLIF.

This clone has just a few counts. This likely came from a read error, as a far larger clone is one base away. This specimen includes other DNA sequences encoding the same CDR3. The chain carries TRDV1 and TRDJ3; TRDD3 matches at 13 bases. The J gene was missing in TCRdb and was found by matching the end of the DNA to germline. Germline lookup yields CDR1 TSWWSYY and CDR2 QGS. This CDR3 has 24 residues. Written as DNA, the CDR3 is TGTGCTCTCGGGGAACTGGGCCTACGAGTCTACTGGGGGATACGCCCCGGGGACACCCGACAGATGTTTTTC. Residues: CALGELGLRVYWGIRPGDTRQMFF.

This clone was seen repeatedly, ten times or more. TCRdb's listed protein matches a much larger clone and diverges from this DNA's translation at residue 5, likely through a read error; the protein shown comes from the DNA. This rearrangement joins TRDV1 to TRDJ1, with TRDD3 identical over 8 bases. Matching the DNA to germline supplied the J gene, which TCRdb does not give. With 6 bases clipped from V and 4 bases from J, the junction kept 16 bases outside the gene matches. The CDR3 sequence is 17 residues long. Germline V lookup: CDR1 TSWWSYY, CDR2 QGS. The CDR3, as DNA: TGTGCTCTTGGCATCCCTACAAACCTGGGGGACCTCGATAAACTCATCTTT. Its translation: CALGIPTNLGDLDKLIF.

This clone was seen only a few times. This DNA's translation and the protein TCRdb lists, from a much larger clone, do not match at residue 26, likely due to a read error; the protein shown is translated from the DNA. The rearrangement uses TRDV1 and TRDJ1, with D possibly TRDD3 on 10 matching bases. The J gene, absent from TCRdb, was called here by matching the DNA to germline. The CDR3 sequence is 29 residues long. Germline CDR1 reads TSWWSYY; CDR2 reads QGS. This chain's CDR3 is CALGELHFPFLQFLRGIRTATGYTDELIF. The DNA of the CDR3 is TGTGCTCTTGGGGAACTCCACTTCCCCTTCCTACAGTTTTTGAGGGGGATACGCACAGCTACGGGGTACACCGATGAACTCATCTTT.

This clone appeared a few times. With a far larger clone one base away, a read error is the likely cause. Within the sample, other DNA sequences also encode this same CDR3. The J gene is uncalled and the V gene is TRDV3. CDR1 and CDR2 (germline): TVYSNPD, GDNSRS (reference sequence). The CDR3 length is 13 residues. CDR3 loop: CAFCPDWGCWLIF. CDR3 coding DNA: TGCGCCTTTTGTCCCGACTGGGGATGTTGGCTCATCTTT.

This clone was seen a handful of times. A single base is all that separates this from a far larger clone, so a read error is likely. Other DNA sequences of this sample code for an identical CDR3. The J gene has no call, while the V gene is TRDV2; the D segment call TRDD3 is taken from the table without a DNA check. Germline CDR1 and CDR2: GEAIGNYY and EKD. This CDR3 has 22 residues. CDR3: CACPRNREGGYNHPLYTDKLIF. In nucleotides, the CDR3 is TGTGCCTGTCCCCGTAATCGGGAAGGGGGATACAACCACCCACTGTACACCGATAAACTTATCTTT.

This clone was observed at least ten times. This likely traces to a read error, being one base from a far larger clone. The same CDR3 is also encoded by other DNA sequences in this sample. V usage is TRDV3 and J usage is TRDJ1; 13 nucleotides match TRDD3. The J gene comes from matching the DNA to germline here; TCRdb lacks it. Germline lookup yields CDR1 TVYSNPD and CDR2 GDNSRS (reference sequence). The CDR3 length is 18 residues. The CDR3 loop reads CAFRLHWGIREYTDKLIF. CDR3 bases: TGTGCTTTTAGACTCCACTGGGGGATACGGGAGTACACCGATAAACTCATCTTT.